Presented here are 2 T cell receptor beta chains from one specimen sequenced in a study of cytomegalovirus exposure and HLA in healthy donors. PCR primers comprised 60 Vbeta and 13 Jbeta primers. Clones were sequenced by immunoSEQ multiplex PCR, and TCRdb holds only the in-frame ones, with some missing. The data show some 140,000 clones, approximately 83% seen once. The sample taken for sequencing was PBMCs. The receptors shown here come from a man aged 35-49 years in good health and CMV-seronegative.

With respect to this clone: One end of the junction is discordant with germline, which a read error may explain. V gene TRBV11-2 combines with J gene TRBJ1-5; a weak D match, TRBD1 (6 bases). The CDR3 covers 13 residues. Per germline, CDR1 SGHAT and CDR2 FQNNGV. The CDR3 reads CASSLEGGQPQHF. CDR3 DNA sequence: TGTGCCAGCAGCCTAGAGGGGGGTCAGCCCCAGCATTTT.

The chain employs TRBV27 and TRBJ1-3, with D hard to call. The V and J ends lost 1 base and 4 bases respectively, with 5 bases between them. Germline V gene data show CDR1 as MNHEY and CDR2 as SMNVEV (reference sequence). The CDR3 extends over 13 amino acids. For the CDR3, the DNA is TGTGCCAGCAGTTTATTCAGGGGAAACACCATATATTTT. Translation gives CASSLFRGNTIYF.